Listed below are T cell receptor beta chains from one sample, sequenced in a study of CD8 T cells in ankylosing spondylitis. TCRdb re-called the 5' RACE reads through MiXCR, storing one row per CDR3 protein. The sample has more than 25,000 distinct CDR3 sequences, less than 6.5% seen once. Sequencing was done on a sample of blood, either unsorted or a sorted T cell fraction (not recorded which). All receptors derive from a female donor with ankylosing spondylitis or in good health (not recorded which). Both conserved end residues are part of each CDR3. Each record gives: V gene, clone size, J gene, D gene, CDR3 DNA, CDR3 protein. The D gene is left open where the match is weak. A row's size may be missing; if present it is once, few, many or a size class.

V gene: TRBV9; clone size: many; J gene: TRBJ1-1; D gene: -; CDR3 DNA: TGTGCCAGCAGCGTGGATGGGTCAAGGGACACTGAAGCTTTCTTT; CDR3 protein: CASSVDGSRDTEAFF
V gene: TRBV9; clone size: many; J gene: TRBJ2-1; D gene: -; CDR3 DNA: TGTGCCAGCACCGGAGGGGACAGCCACTACAATGAGCAGTTCTTC; CDR3 protein: CASTGGDSHYNEQFF
V gene: TRBV9; clone size: many; J gene: TRBJ2-1; D gene: -; CDR3 DNA: TGTGCCAGCAGCGTCGTCGGGGTAGCATCGGGCAATGAGCAGTTCTTC; CDR3 protein: CASSVVGVASGNEQFF
V gene: TRBV9; clone size: many; J gene: TRBJ2-4; D gene: TRBD2; CDR3 DNA: TGTGCCAGCAGCGTAACCCCCGGGAGCGGGGAGGCCATTCAGTACTTC; CDR3 protein: CASSVTPGSGEAIQYF
V gene: TRBV9; clone size: many; J gene: TRBJ1-1; D gene: TRBD1; CDR3 DNA: TGTGCCAGCAGCGGACAGGGGAGCGGAACTGAAGCTTTCTTT; CDR3 protein: CASSGQGSGTEAFF
V gene: TRBV9; clone size: many; J gene: TRBJ1-2; D gene: TRBD1; CDR3 DNA: TGTGCCAGCAGCGGGGACAGGGGGCTTGGCTACACCTTC; CDR3 protein: CASSGDRGLGYTF
V gene: TRBV9; clone size: many; J gene: TRBJ1-3; D gene: -; CDR3 DNA: TGTGCCAGCAGCGCGCGGGACTCTGGAAACACCATATATTTT; CDR3 protein: CASSARDSGNTIYF
V gene: TRBV9; clone size: many; J gene: TRBJ2-4; D gene: -; CDR3 DNA: TGTGCCAGCAGCGTTGGGATAGCCAAAAACATTCAGTACTTC; CDR3 protein: CASSVGIAKNIQYF
V gene: TRBV9; clone size: many; J gene: TRBJ2-3; D gene: -; CDR3 DNA: TGTGCCAGCAGCGTAGAAGGTTACACAGATACGCAGTATTTT; CDR3 protein: CASSVEGYTDTQYF
V gene: TRBV9; clone size: -; J gene: TRBJ2-7; D gene: -; CDR3 DNA: TGTGCCAGCAGCGCGAGTACAGGGAACTACGAGCAGTACTTC; CDR3 protein: CASSASTGNYEQYF
V gene: TRBV9; clone size: many; J gene: TRBJ2-7; D gene: -; CDR3 DNA: TGTGCCAGCAGCGTAGTGGGGGAAGCTGCCTACGAGCAGTACTTC; CDR3 protein: CASSVVGEAAYEQYF
V gene: TRBV9; clone size: -; J gene: TRBJ2-3; D gene: TRBD2; CDR3 DNA: TGTGCCAGCAGCGGGACACTCGGGGGGGGAGATACGCAGTATTTT; CDR3 protein: CASSGTLGGGDTQYF
V gene: TRBV9; clone size: many; J gene: TRBJ2-1; D gene: TRBD2; CDR3 DNA: TGTGCCAGCAGCTCTTGGGGAGGGGCCAGTGAGCAGTTCTTC; CDR3 protein: CASSSWGGASEQFF
V gene: TRBV7-2; clone size: many; J gene: TRBJ2-3; D gene: TRBD1; CDR3 DNA: TGTGCCAGCAGCTTTAAAGGGACAGATAGCACAGATACGCAGTATTTT; CDR3 protein: CASSFKGTDSTDTQYF
V gene: TRBV9; clone size: many; J gene: TRBJ2-3; D gene: -; CDR3 DNA: TGTGCCAGCAGCGTAAGGCCTTCCGGGGATACGCAGTATTTT; CDR3 protein: CASSVRPSGDTQYF
V gene: TRBV9; clone size: -; J gene: TRBJ1-4; D gene: TRBD1; CDR3 DNA: TGTGCCAGCAGCGTAGGATTGACAGGGGATGGGGAAAAACTGTTTTTT; CDR3 protein: CASSVGLTGDGEKLFF
V gene: TRBV9; clone size: -; J gene: TRBJ2-5; D gene: -; CDR3 DNA: TGTGCCAGCAGCGTAACGGCGGGTGAGACCCAGTACTTC; CDR3 protein: CASSVTAGETQYF
V gene: TRBV9; clone size: -; J gene: TRBJ2-3; D gene: -; CDR3 DNA: TGTGCCACCAGCCGGGCGGATAGCACAGATACGCAGTATTTT; CDR3 protein: CATSRADSTDTQYF
V gene: TRBV9; clone size: many; J gene: TRBJ2-4; D gene: TRBD2; CDR3 DNA: TGTGCCAGCAGCGAGGGACTAGCGGCCAAAAACATTCAGTACTTC; CDR3 protein: CASSEGLAAKNIQYF
V gene: TRBV9; clone size: -; J gene: TRBJ2-1; D gene: TRBD2; CDR3 DNA: TGTGCCAGCAGCGTAGGCAGCGGGGGCCGGACGTGGGAGCAGTTCTTC; CDR3 protein: CASSVGSGGRTWEQFF
V gene: TRBV9; clone size: -; J gene: TRBJ2-1; D gene: TRBD2; CDR3 DNA: TGTGCCAGCAGCCTCCGGACTAGCCCCAATGAGCAGTTCTTC; CDR3 protein: CASSLRTSPNEQFF
V gene: TRBV9; clone size: many; J gene: TRBJ2-2; D gene: TRBD2; CDR3 DNA: TGTGCCAGCAGCGTAGACGGGCTAGCGGGAGCCACCGGGGAGCTGTTTTTT; CDR3 protein: CASSVDGLAGATGELFF
V gene: TRBV9; clone size: few; J gene: TRBJ2-2; D gene: -; CDR3 DNA: TGTGCCAGCAGCGTACAGGGTGGACAGCTTTACACCGGGGAGCTGTTTTTT; CDR3 protein: CASSVQGGQLYTGELFF
V gene: TRBV9; clone size: -; J gene: TRBJ2-3; D gene: TRBD2; CDR3 DNA: TGTGCCAGCAGCGTTAGTAGCGGGAGAGGAGATACGCAGTATTTT; CDR3 protein: CASSVSSGRGDTQYF
V gene: TRBV9; clone size: many; J gene: TRBJ1-2; D gene: TRBD1; CDR3 DNA: TGTGCCAGCAGCGTAGGGACAGGGAACGGCTATGGCTACACCTTC; CDR3 protein: CASSVGTGNGYGYTF
V gene: TRBV9; clone size: few; J gene: TRBJ2-1; D gene: TRBD2; CDR3 DNA: TGTGCCAGCAGCGTAGCGGGGGGTTTCTACAATGAGCAGTTCTTC; CDR3 protein: CASSVAGGFYNEQFF
V gene: TRBV9; clone size: -; J gene: TRBJ2-3; D gene: -; CDR3 DNA: TGTGCCAGCAGCGTGGGACGGGACACAGATACGCAGTATTTT; CDR3 protein: CASSVGRDTDTQYF
V gene: TRBV9; clone size: many; J gene: TRBJ2-1; D gene: -; CDR3 DNA: TGTGCCAGCAGCGTAGCTTACAATGAGCAGTTCTTC; CDR3 protein: CASSVAYNEQFF
V gene: TRBV9; clone size: few; J gene: TRBJ2-1; D gene: -; CDR3 DNA: TGTGCCAGCAACGAGGGAGGGACACCTGACAATGAGCAGTTCTTC; CDR3 protein: CASNEGGTPDNEQFF
V gene: TRBV9; clone size: many; J gene: TRBJ2-7; D gene: TRBD1; CDR3 DNA: TGTGCCAGCAGCCCCGGGACAGGGAGCGAGCAGTACTTC; CDR3 protein: CASSPGTGSEQYF
V gene: TRBV9; clone size: medium-sized; J gene: TRBJ1-2; D gene: TRBD1; CDR3 DNA: TGTGCCAGCAGCGTAGAGGACAGGGGCTATGGCTACACCTTC; CDR3 protein: CASSVEDRGYGYTF
V gene: TRBV9; clone size: -; J gene: TRBJ2-3; D gene: -; CDR3 DNA: TGTGCCAGCAGCGTAGGTGCTCCTGATACGCAGTATTTT; CDR3 protein: CASSVGAPDTQYF
V gene: TRBV9; clone size: many; J gene: TRBJ2-5; D gene: TRBD2; CDR3 DNA: TGTGCCAGCAGCGTAGGCCTAGCGGGGATACAAGAGACCCAGTACTTC; CDR3 protein: CASSVGLAGIQETQYF
V gene: TRBV9; clone size: many; J gene: TRBJ2-3; D gene: -; CDR3 DNA: TGTGCCAGCAGCGTAGTCGGCGAGGGGGATACGCAGTATTTT; CDR3 protein: CASSVVGEGDTQYF
V gene: TRBV9; clone size: -; J gene: TRBJ2-3; D gene: -; CDR3 DNA: TGTGCCAGCAGCGGTTCAGGCCTCCTCACAGATACGCAGTATTTT; CDR3 protein: CASSGSGLLTDTQYF
V gene: TRBV9; clone size: -; J gene: TRBJ2-6; D gene: TRBD1; CDR3 DNA: TGTGCCAGCAGCGCTGACAGGGGAAGGGCCAACGTCCTGACTTTC; CDR3 protein: CASSADRGRANVLTF
V gene: TRBV9; clone size: many; J gene: TRBJ2-3; D gene: -; CDR3 DNA: TGTGCCAGCAGCGTAGGGGGCGAGGATACGCAGTATTTT; CDR3 protein: CASSVGGEDTQYF
V gene: TRBV9; clone size: many; J gene: TRBJ1-5; D gene: -; CDR3 DNA: TGTGCCAGCAGCGTAGCTTCCGCAGGGCCCCAGCATTTT; CDR3 protein: CASSVASAGPQHF
V gene: TRBV29-1; clone size: many; J gene: TRBJ1-1; D gene: TRBD1; CDR3 DNA: TGCAGCGTCCTAAGACAGGGGGCGGGGAACACTGAAGCTTTCTTT; CDR3 protein: CSVLRQGAGNTEAFF
V gene: TRBV9; clone size: many; J gene: TRBJ2-2; D gene: -; CDR3 DNA: TGTGCCAGCAGCGCGCGGAGGGCCGCTACTACCGGGGAGCTGTTTTTT; CDR3 protein: CASSARRAATTGELFF
V gene: TRBV27; clone size: few; J gene: TRBJ2-7; D gene: -; CDR3 DNA: TGTGCCAGCCAAGTTTGCGGGGTCGAGCAGTACTTC; CDR3 protein: CASQVCGVEQYF
V gene: TRBV9; clone size: many; J gene: TRBJ2-1; D gene: -; CDR3 DNA: TGTGCCAGCGCGCAGTCAACGTATAATGAGCAGTTCTTC; CDR3 protein: CASAQSTYNEQFF
V gene: TRBV9; clone size: many; J gene: TRBJ2-5; D gene: TRBD2; CDR3 DNA: TGTGCCAGCAGCTCCCGGGACTACCTGATGGGAGAGACCCAGTACTTC; CDR3 protein: CASSSRDYLMGETQYF
V gene: TRBV9; clone size: many; J gene: TRBJ2-2; D gene: -; CDR3 DNA: TGTGCCAGCAGCGTAGGAGGGGGGGCCGGGACCGGGGAGCTGTTTTTT; CDR3 protein: CASSVGGGAGTGELFF
V gene: TRBV9; clone size: many; J gene: TRBJ1-4; D gene: -; CDR3 DNA: TGTGCCAGCAGTCCCATGGCAACTAATGAAAAACTGTTTTTT; CDR3 protein: CASSPMATNEKLFF